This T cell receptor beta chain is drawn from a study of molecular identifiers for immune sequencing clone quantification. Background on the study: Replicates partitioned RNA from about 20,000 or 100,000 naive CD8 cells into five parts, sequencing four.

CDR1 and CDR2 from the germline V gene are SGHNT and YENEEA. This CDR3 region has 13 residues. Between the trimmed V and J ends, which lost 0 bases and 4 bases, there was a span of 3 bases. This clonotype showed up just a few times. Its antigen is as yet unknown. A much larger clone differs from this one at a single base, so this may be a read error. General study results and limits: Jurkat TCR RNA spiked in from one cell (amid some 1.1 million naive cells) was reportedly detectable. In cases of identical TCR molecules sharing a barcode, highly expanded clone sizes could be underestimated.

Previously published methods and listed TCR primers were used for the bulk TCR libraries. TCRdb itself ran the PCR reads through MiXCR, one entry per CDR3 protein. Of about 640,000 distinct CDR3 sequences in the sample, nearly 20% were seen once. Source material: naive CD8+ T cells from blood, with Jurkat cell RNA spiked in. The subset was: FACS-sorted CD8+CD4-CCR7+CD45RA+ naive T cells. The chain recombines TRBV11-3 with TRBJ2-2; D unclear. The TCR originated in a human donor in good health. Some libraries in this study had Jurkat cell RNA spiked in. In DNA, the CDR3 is TGTGCCAGCAGCTTAGAACCCACCGGGGAGCTGTTTTTT. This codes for CASSLEPTGELFF.